This record covers a single T cell receptor (beta chain). These data are taken from a study of T cell changes during pregnancy in multiple sclerosis. Sequencing used immunoSEQ multiplex PCR; TCRdb keeps in-frame clones, though not all of them. The table has tens of thousands of clones, 80% to 95% seen once. Germline assignment: CDR1 MNHEY and CDR2 SMNVEV (reference sequence). Trimming pared 1 base from V and 12 bases from J, leaving 13 bases between. This CDR3 is 13 amino acids long. The rearrangement links TRBV27 to TRBJ2-1; no reliable D call. Sequenced here: peripheral blood, sampled in the first trimester of pregnancy. This TCR was sampled from a female donor in good health, enrolled as a control in a pregnancy study. CDR3 coding DNA: TGTGCCAGCAGTTTATATGGTGCGGAGTCGCAGTTCTTC. Translated: CASSLYGAESQFF.